What follows describes a single T cell receptor (beta chain). Antigen unknown. The source of the sample is a study of T cell responses to AZD1222 COVID-19 vaccine. TCRdb keeps only in-frame clones here, not all; method: immunoSEQ multiplex PCR. This table holds some 150,000 clones, approximately 93% found once. The CDR3 extends over 12 amino acids. The ends were cut back, 3 bases at V and 7 bases at J, with 9 bases in the middle. Findings of the study overall: Increased Spike-specific TCR breadth and depth were observed after two AZD1222 doses. Spike-spanning, vaccine-associated CD4 TCRs were dominant at 160-218 and 743-854. Clonal diversity was possibly underestimated, and white British individuals and females predominated among donors. Nearly half of spike-specific TCRs reportedly target variant regions that are unmutated in the B.1.351 and B.1.1.7 variants.

This specimen consisted of peripheral blood, obtained on day 0 of MenACWY control vaccination. J is TRBJ1-2 and V is TRBV12-3 or TRBV12-4; D not resolved. The TCR was taken from an adult in good health. Written as DNA, the CDR3 is TGTGCCAGCAGTTTGACCGGGCGTGGCTACACCTTC. Translated: CASSLTGRGYTF.